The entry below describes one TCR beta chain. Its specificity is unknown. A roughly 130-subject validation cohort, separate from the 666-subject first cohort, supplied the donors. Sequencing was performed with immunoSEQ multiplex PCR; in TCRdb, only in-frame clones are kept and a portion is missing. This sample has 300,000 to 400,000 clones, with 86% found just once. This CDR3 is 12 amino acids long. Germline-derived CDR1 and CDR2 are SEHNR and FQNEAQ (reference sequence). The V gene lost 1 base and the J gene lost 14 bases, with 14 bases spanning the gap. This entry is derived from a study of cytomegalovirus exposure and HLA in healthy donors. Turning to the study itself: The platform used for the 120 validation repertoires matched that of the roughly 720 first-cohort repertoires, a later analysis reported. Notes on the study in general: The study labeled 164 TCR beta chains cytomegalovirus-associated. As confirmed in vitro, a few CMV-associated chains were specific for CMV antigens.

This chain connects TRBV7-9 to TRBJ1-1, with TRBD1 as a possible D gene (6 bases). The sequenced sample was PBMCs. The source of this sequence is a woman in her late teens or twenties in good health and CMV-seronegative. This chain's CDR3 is CASSLGTVDLFF. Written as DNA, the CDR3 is TGTGCCAGCAGCTTAGGGACAGTAGATCTCTTCTTT.